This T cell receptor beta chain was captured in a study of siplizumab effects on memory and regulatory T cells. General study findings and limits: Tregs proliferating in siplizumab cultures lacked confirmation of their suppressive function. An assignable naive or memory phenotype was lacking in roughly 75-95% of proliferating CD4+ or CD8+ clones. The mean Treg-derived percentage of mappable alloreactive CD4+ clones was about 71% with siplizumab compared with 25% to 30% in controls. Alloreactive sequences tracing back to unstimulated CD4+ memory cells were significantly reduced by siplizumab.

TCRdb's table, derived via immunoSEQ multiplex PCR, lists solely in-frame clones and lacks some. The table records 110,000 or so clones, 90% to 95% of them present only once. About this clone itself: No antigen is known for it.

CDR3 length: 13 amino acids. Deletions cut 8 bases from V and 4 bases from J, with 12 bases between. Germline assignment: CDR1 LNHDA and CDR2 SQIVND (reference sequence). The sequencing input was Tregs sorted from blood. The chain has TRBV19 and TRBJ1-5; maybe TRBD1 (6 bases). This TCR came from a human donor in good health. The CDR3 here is CASGTGRNQPQHF. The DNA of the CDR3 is TGTGCCAGTGGAACAGGGCGAAATCAGCCCCAGCATTTT.